This T cell receptor (beta chain) emerged from a study of T-cell memory formation after mild COVID-19. Study summary: The TCR clusters were mostly specific to one donor.

Constant-segment primers served in 5'RACE that generated TCR alpha and TCR beta cDNA libraries bearing sample barcodes and UMIs. One entry per CDR3 protein, called by TCRdb with MiXCR from the 5' RACE reads. The repertoire includes roughly 42,000 distinct CDR3 sequences, under 7.5% of them detected once, and roughly 1.4% sits in the top ten. Whole-study results and caveats: Pre-infection memory carried some responding clones, suggesting that cross-reactive memory joined.

The CDR3 is 12 amino acids. Germline V CDR1 and CDR2: SGHTA, FQGNSA. V lost 4 bases and J 4 bases, leaving 7 bases between the germline ends. As for this clonotype: Its antigen is currently unknown.

This chain joins TRBV7-2 and TRBJ1-2; D gene unclear. The sequenced sample was PBMCs or a T cell subset sorted from them (not recorded which). This clonotype originated in a man aged 18 to 35 who had mild COVID-19 (a few samples of this study predate the infection). Cell type and time point are not known. CDR3 protein: CASSSQSYGYTF. The CDR3 region has the DNA TGTGCCAGCAGCTCACAGTCCTATGGCTACACCTTC.